This T cell receptor beta chain originates from a study of blood T cells in healthy people across ages. This CDR3 spans 14 amino acids. Germline V gives CDR1 ENHRY, CDR2 SYGVKD. The J segment lost 0 bases and the V segment lost 8 bases, leaving 4 bases of the junction unmatched. The authors ran a second PCR of 7 to 11 cycles using a sample-barcoded 5' primer and a J-beta primer mix. TCRdb analysed the 5' RACE reads with MiXCR anew, one entry per CDR3 protein. The data show 1.5 million to 2 million distinct CDR3 sequences, roughly 52% seen once. Sequenced material: blood. This chain joins TRBV10-3 and TRBJ2-7, with TRBD1 matching 10 bases. The origin of this receptor is a woman aged 40 to 50 in good health. CDR3 residues: CAIGDRGPSYEQYF. DNA for the CDR3: TGTGCCATCGGGGACAGGGGCCCCTCCTACGAGCAGTACTTC.